Described below is a single T cell receptor (beta chain) sequence and its context. The target antigen is unknown. This sample is part of a study of cytomegalovirus exposure and HLA in healthy donors. Regarding the study as a whole: Among TCR beta chains, those listed as cytomegalovirus-associated numbered under 200. In a later analysis, V- and J-gene trimming of beta chains associated with a DCLRE1C missense variant, replicated independently. TRBV6-2, TRBV6-3 and some other V segments were excluded as indistinguishable.

The CDR3 has 12 amino acids. Trimming stripped 4 bases from V and 7 bases from J, with 8 bases between. The germline CDR1 and CDR2 sequences are ENHRY and SYGVKD. PCR was performed using 60 Vbeta and 13 Jbeta primers. The assay was immunoSEQ multiplex PCR, and TCRdb's table has in-frame clones only and misses some. The sample carries fewer than 150,000 clones, approximately 77% recorded once. The receptor was isolated from a woman between 45 and 65 years old in good health and CMV-seronegative. The chain recombines TRBV10-3 with TRBJ1-5; D is possibly TRBD1 (5 bases). The source material was PBMCs. The CDR3 DNA is TGTGCCATCAGTGTGGGGGGGCAGCCCCAGCATTTT. Translation gives CAISVGGQPQHF.